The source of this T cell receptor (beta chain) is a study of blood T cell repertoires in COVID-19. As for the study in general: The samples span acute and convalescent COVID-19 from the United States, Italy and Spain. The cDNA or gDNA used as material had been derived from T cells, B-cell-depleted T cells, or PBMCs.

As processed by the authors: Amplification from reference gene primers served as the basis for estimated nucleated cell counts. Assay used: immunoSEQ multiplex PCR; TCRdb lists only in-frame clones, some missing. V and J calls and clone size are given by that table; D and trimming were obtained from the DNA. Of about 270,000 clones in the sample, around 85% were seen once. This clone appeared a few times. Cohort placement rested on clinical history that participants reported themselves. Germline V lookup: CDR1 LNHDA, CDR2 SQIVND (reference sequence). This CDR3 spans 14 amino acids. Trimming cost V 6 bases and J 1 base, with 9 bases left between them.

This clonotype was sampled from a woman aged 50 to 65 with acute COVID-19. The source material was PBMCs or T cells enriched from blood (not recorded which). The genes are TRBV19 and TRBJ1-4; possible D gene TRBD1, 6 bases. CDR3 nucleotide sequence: TGTGCCAGTAGCGTACAGGGAACTAATGAAAAACTGTTTTTT. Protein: CASSVQGTNEKLFF.